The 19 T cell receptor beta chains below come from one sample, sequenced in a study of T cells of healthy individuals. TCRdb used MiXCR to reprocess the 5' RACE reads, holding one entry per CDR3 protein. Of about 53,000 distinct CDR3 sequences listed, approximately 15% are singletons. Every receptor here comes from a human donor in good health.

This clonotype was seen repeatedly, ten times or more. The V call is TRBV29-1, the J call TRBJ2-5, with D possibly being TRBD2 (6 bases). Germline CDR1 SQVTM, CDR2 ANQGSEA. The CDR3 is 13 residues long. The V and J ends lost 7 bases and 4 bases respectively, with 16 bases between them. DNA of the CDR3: TGCAGCGCAGTCCGGGACTCCTTAGAGACCCAGTACTTC. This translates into CSAVRDSLETQYF.

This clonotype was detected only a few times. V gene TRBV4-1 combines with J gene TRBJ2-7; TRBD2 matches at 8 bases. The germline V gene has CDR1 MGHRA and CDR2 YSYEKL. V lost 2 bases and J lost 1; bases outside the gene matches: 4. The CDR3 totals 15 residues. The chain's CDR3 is CASSQFSGDSYEQYF. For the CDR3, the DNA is TGCGCCAGCAGCCAATTTAGCGGGGATTCCTACGAGCAGTACTTC.

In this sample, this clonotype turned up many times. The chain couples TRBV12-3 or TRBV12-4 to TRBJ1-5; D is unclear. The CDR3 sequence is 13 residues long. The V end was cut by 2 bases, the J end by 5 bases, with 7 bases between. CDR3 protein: CASSLSSYQPQHF. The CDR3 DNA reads TGTGCCAGCAGTTTATCCAGCTATCAGCCCCAGCATTTT.

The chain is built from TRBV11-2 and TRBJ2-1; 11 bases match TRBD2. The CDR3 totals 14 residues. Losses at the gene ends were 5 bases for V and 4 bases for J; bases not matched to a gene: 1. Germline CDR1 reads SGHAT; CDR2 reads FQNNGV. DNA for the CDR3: TGTGCCAGCAGCGGGACTAGCGGATACAATGAGCAGTTCTTC. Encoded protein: CASSGTSGYNEQFF. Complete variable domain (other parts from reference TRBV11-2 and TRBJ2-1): EAGVAQSPRYKIIEKRQSVAFWCNPISGHATLYWYQQILGQGPKLLIQFQNNGVVDDSQLPKDRFSAERLKGVDSTLKIQPAKLEDSAVYLCASSGTSGYNEQFFGPGTRLTVL.

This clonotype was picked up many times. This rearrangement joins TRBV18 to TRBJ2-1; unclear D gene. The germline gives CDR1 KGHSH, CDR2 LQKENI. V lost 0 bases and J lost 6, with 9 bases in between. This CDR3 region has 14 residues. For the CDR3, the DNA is TGTGCCAGCTCACCACCTGCTAGGAGCAATGAGCAGTTCTTC. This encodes CASSPPARSNEQFF.

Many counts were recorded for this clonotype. CDR3: CATSEGPHTEAFF. In DNA form, the CDR3 reads TGTGCCACCAGTGAGGGCCCACACACTGAAGCTTTCTTT. The genes are TRBV24-1 and TRBJ1-1, with no clear D. The CDR3 loop spans 13 amino acids. Germline V CDR1 and CDR2: KGHDR, SFDVKD. V was trimmed by 4 bases and J by 3 bases, leaving 8 bases between them.

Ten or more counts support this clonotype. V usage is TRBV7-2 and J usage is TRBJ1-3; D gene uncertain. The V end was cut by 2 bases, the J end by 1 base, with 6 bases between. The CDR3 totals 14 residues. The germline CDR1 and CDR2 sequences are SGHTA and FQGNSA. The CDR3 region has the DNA TGTGCCAGCAGCTTAAGTTATTCTGGAAACACCATATATTTT. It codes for CASSLSYSGNTIYF. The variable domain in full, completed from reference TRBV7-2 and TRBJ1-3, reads GAGVSQSPSNKVTEKGKDVELRCDPISGHTALYWYRQSLGQGLEFLIYFQGNSAPDKSGLPSDRFSAERTGGSVSTLTIQRTQQEDSAVYLCASSLSYSGNTIYFGEGSWLTVV.

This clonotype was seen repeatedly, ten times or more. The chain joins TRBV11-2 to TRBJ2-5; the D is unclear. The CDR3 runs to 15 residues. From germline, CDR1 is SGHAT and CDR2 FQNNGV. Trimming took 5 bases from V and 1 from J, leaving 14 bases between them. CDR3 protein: CASSRYVGIQETQYF. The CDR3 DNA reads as TGTGCCAGCAGCCGTTATGTGGGGATCCAAGAGACCCAGTACTTC.

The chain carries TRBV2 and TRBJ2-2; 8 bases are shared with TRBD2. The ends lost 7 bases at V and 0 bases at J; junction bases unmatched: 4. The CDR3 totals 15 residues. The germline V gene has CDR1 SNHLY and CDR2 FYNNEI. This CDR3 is CASKGLAANTGELFF. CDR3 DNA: TGTGCCAGCAAAGGACTAGCCGCGAACACCGGGGAGCTGTTTTTT.

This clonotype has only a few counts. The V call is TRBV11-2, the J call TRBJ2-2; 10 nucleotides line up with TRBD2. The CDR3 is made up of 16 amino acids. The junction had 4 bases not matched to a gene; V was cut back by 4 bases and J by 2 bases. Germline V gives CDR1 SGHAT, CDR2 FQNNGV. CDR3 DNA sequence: TGTGCCAGCAGCTCGCGGACTAGCGGAAACACCGGGGAGCTGTTTTTT. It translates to CASSSRTSGNTGELFF.

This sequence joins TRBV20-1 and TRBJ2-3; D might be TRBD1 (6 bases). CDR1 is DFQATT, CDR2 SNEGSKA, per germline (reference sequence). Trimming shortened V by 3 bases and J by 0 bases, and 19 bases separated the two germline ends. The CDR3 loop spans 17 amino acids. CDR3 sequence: CSASKLDRVDSTDTQYF. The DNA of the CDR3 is TGCAGTGCTAGCAAGCTGGACAGAGTCGATAGCACAGATACGCAGTATTTT.

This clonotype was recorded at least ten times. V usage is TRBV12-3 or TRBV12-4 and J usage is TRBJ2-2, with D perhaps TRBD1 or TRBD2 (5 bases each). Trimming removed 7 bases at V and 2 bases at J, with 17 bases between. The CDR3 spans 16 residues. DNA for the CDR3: TGTGCCAGCACTTCAACAGGCTCTAGCAACACCGGGGAGCTGTTTTTT. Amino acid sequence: CASTSTGSSNTGELFF.

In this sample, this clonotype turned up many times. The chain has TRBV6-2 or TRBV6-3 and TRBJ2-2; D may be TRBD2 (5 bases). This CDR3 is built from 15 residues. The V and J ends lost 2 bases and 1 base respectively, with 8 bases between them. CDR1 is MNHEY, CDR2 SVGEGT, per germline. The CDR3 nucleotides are TGTGCCAGCAGTTACCCCCGGGAGAACACCGGGGAGCTGTTTTTT. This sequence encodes CASSYPRENTGELFF.

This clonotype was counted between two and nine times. The CDR3 nucleotides read TGTGCCATCAGGGTTAGCGGGAGCACAGATACGCAGTATTTT. Its protein product is CAIRVSGSTDTQYF. The chain carries TRBV10-3 and TRBJ2-3; 7 bases map to TRBD2. V lost 6 bases to trimming and J lost 0 bases; unmatched junction nucleotides: 3. The CDR3 has 14 residues. Germline V gene data show CDR1 as ENHRY and CDR2 as SYGVKD.

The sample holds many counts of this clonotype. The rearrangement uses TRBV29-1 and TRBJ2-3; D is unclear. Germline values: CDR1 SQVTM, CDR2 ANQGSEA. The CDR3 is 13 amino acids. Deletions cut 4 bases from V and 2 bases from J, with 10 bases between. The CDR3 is CSVVGSYTDTQYF. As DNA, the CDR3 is TGCAGCGTTGTTGGAAGCTACACAGATACGCAGTATTTT.

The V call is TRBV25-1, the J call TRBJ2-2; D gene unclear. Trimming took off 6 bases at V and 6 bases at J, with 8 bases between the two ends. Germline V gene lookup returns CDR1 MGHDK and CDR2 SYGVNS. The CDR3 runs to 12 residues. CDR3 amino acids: CASRGTAGELFF. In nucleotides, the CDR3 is TGTGCCAGCAGGGGTACGGCCGGGGAGCTGTTTTTT. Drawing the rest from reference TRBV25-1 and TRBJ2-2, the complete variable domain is EADIYQTPRYLVIGTGKKITLECSQTMGHDKMYWYQQDPGMELHLIHYSYGVNSTEKGDLSSESTVSRIRTEHFPLTLESARPSHTSQYLCASRGTAGELFFGEGSRLTVL.

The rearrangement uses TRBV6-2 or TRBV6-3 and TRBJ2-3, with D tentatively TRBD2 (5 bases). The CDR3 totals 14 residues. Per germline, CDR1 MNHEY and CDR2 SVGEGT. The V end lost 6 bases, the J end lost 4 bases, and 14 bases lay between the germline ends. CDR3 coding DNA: TGTGCCAGCAGCTTTCTAGCAGTCGCAGATACGCAGTATTTT. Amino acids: CASSFLAVADTQYF.

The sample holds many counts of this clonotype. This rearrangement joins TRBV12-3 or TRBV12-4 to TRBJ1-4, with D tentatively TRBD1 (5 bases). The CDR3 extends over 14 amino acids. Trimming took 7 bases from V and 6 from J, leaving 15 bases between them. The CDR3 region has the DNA TGTGCCAGCACCCGCGGGGGTATTGATGAAAAACTGTTTTTT. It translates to CASTRGGIDEKLFF.

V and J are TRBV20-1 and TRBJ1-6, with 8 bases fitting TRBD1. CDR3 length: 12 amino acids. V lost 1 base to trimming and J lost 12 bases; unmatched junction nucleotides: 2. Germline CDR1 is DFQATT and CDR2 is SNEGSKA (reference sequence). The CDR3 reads CSARGGQVPLHF. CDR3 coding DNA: TGCAGTGCTAGAGGGGGACAGGTACCCCTCCACTTT.